This T cell receptor beta chain was recorded in a study of metastatic and nonmetastatic thyroid tumors. Study as a whole: Comparative analysis of repertoires was undertaken across blood and tumor or nodule tissue obtained from malignant and benign thyroid patients.

All patients were treatment-naive before thyroid surgery. As processed by the authors: To classify distant metastasis in papillary thyroid cancer, a model was built from CDR3 differences across clinicopathological groups. TCRdb called clones again from the PCR reads with MiXCR. These V and J calls rely on TCRdb rather than the paper's analysis. This table has 50,000 or so clones, roughly a fifth appearing once. Looked up from germline, CDR1 is SNHLY and CDR2 is FYNNEI. The CDR3 consists of 12 residues. V dropped 7 bases and J dropped 7 bases, with 11 bases sitting between them. The rearrangement links TRBV2 to TRBJ2-4; possibly TRBD1 for D (6 bases). This sequence was found in a male donor with papillary thyroid cancer or a benign thyroid nodule (not recorded which). Some clones in this sample may be carry-over from other donors' samples. What was sequenced was blood. Written as DNA, the CDR3 is TGTGCCAGCACTGGGACAAGGAACATTCAGTACTTC. As protein: CASTGTRNIQYF.